A single sample gave rise to the 9 T cell receptor beta chains below, sequenced in a study of vaccination effects on CD4 cells after COVID-19. Following culture for around 10 days, CD4+ T cells were isolated. For these receptors, no antigen is known. The repertoire was sequenced with immunoSEQ multiplex PCR; TCRdb's copy has only in-frame clones and lacks some. The sample contains tens of thousands of clones, approximately 71% of which appear only once. Here the sequenced sample was CD4+ T cells from PBMCs cultured without peptide, taken before COVID-19 vaccination. Receptors were obtained from a human donor who received a COVID-19 vaccine.

The chain joins TRBV29-1 to TRBJ1-1, with a possible D match to TRBD1 (6 bases). This CDR3 comprises 13 residues. V gave up 6 bases and J gave up 0 bases, with 11 bases separating them. Germline V gene data show CDR1 as SQVTM and CDR2 as ANQGSEA. DNA of the CDR3: TGCAGCGTGCAGGGACATATGAACACTGAAGCTTTCTTT. It codes for CSVQGHMNTEAFF.

The chain couples TRBV7-3 to TRBJ2-4; 8 bases fit TRBD1. Germline V gene sequence: CDR1 SGHTA, CDR2 FQGTGA. V gave up 6 bases and J gave up 4 bases; unmatched junction bases: 2. The CDR3 has 13 residues. CDR3 DNA: TGTGCCAGCAGATGGACAGGGAAAAACATTCAGTACTTC. Translation: CASRWTGKNIQYF.

This sequence joins TRBV27 and TRBJ1-2; D is perhaps TRBD1 (6 bases). Germline V gene data show CDR1 as MNHEY and CDR2 as SMNVEV (reference sequence). This CDR3 contains 16 residues. Deletions cut 3 bases from V and 1 base from J, with 15 bases between. For the CDR3, the DNA is TGTGCCAGCAGTTTCAACTACAGGGCGGATAACTATGGCTACACCTTC. Protein product: CASSFNYRADNYGYTF.

CDR3 region: CASSATAAGTQYF. CDR3 DNA sequence: TGTGCCAGCAGCGCCACGGCCGCGGGTACGCAGTATTTT. The chain employs TRBV7-2 and TRBJ2-3; TRBD2 might be the D (5 bases). Germline values: CDR1 SGHTA, CDR2 FQGNSA. The ends were cut back, 5 bases at V and 8 bases at J, with 14 bases in the middle. The CDR3 has 13 residues.

J is TRBJ1-3 and V is TRBV15; D uncertain. The length of the CDR3 is 13 residues. Trimming removed 0 bases from V and 4 bases from J, with 4 bases in between. The germline V gene has CDR1 LNHNV and CDR2 YYDKDF (reference sequence). CDR3 DNA sequence: TGTGCCACCAGCAGAGATCCAGGAAACACCATATATTTT. This gives the protein CATSRDPGNTIYF.

This rearrangement joins TRBV2 to TRBJ1-1; tentative D call: TRBD1 (5 bases). Germline V gene data show CDR1 as SNHLY and CDR2 as FYNNEI. The V end lost 2 bases, the J end lost 1 base, and 11 bases lay between the germline ends. The CDR3 runs to 15 residues. In DNA form, the CDR3 reads TGTGCCAGCAGTGAAAGGGGTCCACAGAACACTGAAGCTTTCTTT. This gives the protein CASSERGPQNTEAFF.

The DNA of the CDR3 is TGCGCCAGCAGTGAGTCTCAGGGTATCTATAATTCACCCCTCCACTTT. It translates to CASSESQGIYNSPLHF. This sequence joins TRBV10-2 and TRBJ1-6; D may be TRBD1 (5 bases). Trimming pared 0 bases from V and 3 bases from J, leaving 9 bases between. The CDR3 consists of 16 residues. The V gene's germline CDR1 is WSHSY and CDR2 SAAADI.

The V and J genes are TRBV3-1 (or the pseudogene TRBV3-2) and TRBJ2-2, with D possibly TRBD1 on 7 matching bases. The germline V gene has CDR1 LGHDT and CDR2 YNNKEL (reference sequence). V dropped 0 bases and J dropped 4 bases, with 12 bases sitting between them. The CDR3 runs to 16 residues. The CDR3: CASSQDGQGGTGELFF. The CDR3 DNA follows: TGTGCCAGCAGCCAAGATGGCCAGGGGGGCACCGGGGAGCTGTTTTTT.

V is TRBV6-5 and J is TRBJ1-1, with D perhaps matching TRBD1 (5 bases). V dropped 2 bases and J dropped 2 bases, with 9 bases sitting between them. The germline V gene encodes CDR1 MNHEY and CDR2 SVGAGI. This CDR3 is 14 amino acids long. The chain's CDR3 is CASSYTGINTEAFF. Written as DNA, the CDR3 is TGTGCCAGCAGTTACACAGGAATCAACACTGAAGCTTTCTTT.